The 9 T cell receptor beta chains in this list originate from one sample, sequenced in a study of T cell responses to AZD1222 COVID-19 vaccine. Clones were sequenced by immunoSEQ multiplex PCR, and TCRdb holds only the in-frame ones, with some missing. The sample yields 150,000 or so clones, 70% to 90% seen once. The starting material was peripheral blood, obtained on day 0 of MenACWY control vaccination. Source of these receptors: an adult in good health.

V gene TRBV5-4 combines with J gene TRBJ1-3; TRBD1 matches at 7 bases. The junction had 4 bases not matched to a gene; V was cut back by 4 bases and J by 0 bases. This CDR3 region has 15 residues. Germline-derived CDR1 and CDR2 are SGHNT and YYREEE (reference sequence). This CDR3 reads CASSPRDSSGNTIYF. The CDR3 region has the DNA TGTGCCAGCAGCCCCCGGGACAGCTCTGGAAACACCATATATTTT. The whole variable domain, filled in from reference TRBV5-4 and TRBJ1-3, reads ETGVTQSPTHLIKTRGQQVTLRCSSQSGHNTVSWYQQALGQGPQFIFQYYREEENGRGNFPPRFSGLQFPNYSSELNVNALELDDSALYLCASSPRDSSGNTIYFGEGSWLTVV.

This clone was counted only a few times. The chain is built from TRBV5-5 and TRBJ1-5; 7 nucleotides agree with TRBD1. This CDR3 is built from 15 residues. Trimming removed 4 bases from V and 6 bases from J; junction bases left unmatched: 10. Germline CDR1 reads SGHKS; CDR2 reads YYEKEE (reference sequence). This CDR3 is CASSQFTGAGQPQHF. CDR3 in DNA: TGTGCCAGCAGCCAATTCACAGGGGCTGGTCAGCCCCAGCATTTT.

The chain has TRBV6-1 and TRBJ2-1, with TRBD2 matching 13 bases. Trimming at V came to 4 bases and at J to 9 bases, leaving 15 bases not matched to a gene. The V gene's germline CDR1 is MNHNS and CDR2 SASEGT. The CDR3 sequence is 18 residues long. CDR3 sequence reads: CASSARLPLAGGTGEQFF. The CDR3 nucleotides read TGTGCCAGCAGTGCCCGCCTCCCACTAGCGGGAGGGACGGGTGAGCAGTTCTTC.

This clone was seen more than once but under ten times. V is TRBV27 and J is TRBJ2-1; D is unclear. With 0 bases removed from V and 2 bases from J, the gap between germline ends came to 2 bases. The germline gives CDR1 MNHEY, CDR2 SMNVEV (reference sequence). CDR3 length: 13 residues. The CDR3 nucleotides are TGTGCCAGCAGTTTATCCACCTACAATGAGCAGTTCTTC. It codes for CASSLSTYNEQFF.

The table lists this clone with a count of one. The chain uses TRBV29-1 and TRBJ2-1; 10 bases line up with TRBD1. From germline, CDR1 is SQVTM and CDR2 ANQGSEA. V was clipped by 6 bases and J by 9 bases; unmatched bases: 8. The CDR3 consists of 13 residues. For the CDR3, the DNA is TGCAGCGTCACTTTGGACAGGGGGGGTGAGCAGTTCTTC. Translation: CSVTLDRGGEQFF.

The CDR3 DNA reads as TGTGCCAGCACCCAGGGGGGCGTAAGCACTGAAGCTTTCTTT. Translated, it gives CASTQGGVSTEAFF. The chain has TRBV3-1 (or the pseudogene TRBV3-2) and TRBJ1-1, with 7 positions matching TRBD1. V shed 7 bases and J 4 bases; nucleotides not matched to a gene: 9. CDR1 LGHDT and CDR2 YNNKEL come from the germline V gene (reference sequence). The CDR3 runs to 14 residues.

The J gene is TRBJ2-1, the V gene TRBV6-2 or TRBV6-3; TRBD2 matches at 9 bases. Germline-derived CDR1 and CDR2 are MNHEY and SVGEGT. The CDR3 is made up of 16 amino acids. V dropped 2 bases and J dropped 6; count of bases not matched to a gene: 8. The CDR3 loop reads CASSYEGGRAVNEQFF. In nucleotides, the CDR3 is TGTGCCAGCAGTTACGAGGGCGGGAGGGCCGTCAATGAGCAGTTCTTC.

The CDR3: CASRITGELFF. In nucleotides, the CDR3 is TGTGCCAGCCGCATCACCGGGGAGCTGTTTTTT. This rearrangement joins TRBV11-3 to TRBJ2-2; D remains ambiguous. V lost 8 bases and J lost 4, with 5 bases in between. The CDR3 covers 11 residues. The germline V gene has CDR1 SGHNT and CDR2 YENEEA. Full variable domain (outside the CDR3, taken from reference TRBV11-3 and TRBJ2-2): EAGVVQSPRYKIIEKKQPVAFWCNPISGHNTLYWYLQNLGQGPELLIRYENEEAVDDSQLPKDRFSAERLKGVDSTLKIQPAELGDSAVYLCASRITGELFFGEGSRLTVL.

The chain has TRBV5-1 and TRBJ1-2, with 11 bases identical to TRBD1. Germline V lookup: CDR1 SGHRS, CDR2 YFSETQ. V lost 4 bases and J lost 7; bases outside the gene matches: 9. The CDR3 runs to 15 residues. In nucleotides, the CDR3 is TGCGCCAGCAGCGCAACCGGGACAGGGGGTATTGGCTACACCTTC. Translated, it gives CASSATGTGGIGYTF.